A single TCR beta chain is shown here with its context. This sample is drawn from a study of cytomegalovirus exposure and HLA in healthy donors. The PCR employed 60 Vbeta primers together with 13 Jbeta primers. Only in-frame clones appear in the TCRdb table, and some are missing; sequencing was by immunoSEQ multiplex PCR. The repertoire holds 150,000 to 200,000 clones, with around four fifths as singletons. This CDR3 is 14 amino acids long. Germline CDR1 and CDR2: SGHAT and FQDESV (reference sequence). After removal of 5 bases from V and 10 bases from J, the junction contained 6 bases not matched to a gene.

Sample: PBMCs. The rearrangement joins TRBV11-1 to TRBJ1-6; 9 bases agree with TRBD1. The sequence was collected from a man aged 18-30 years in good health and CMV-seronegative. The DNA for the CDR3 is TGTGCCAGCAGCACGACAGGGGGTGTATCACCCCTCCACTTT. Amino acids: CASSTTGGVSPLHF.